Included here is one T cell receptor beta chain sequence, with context. The antigen is not known. Healthy donors of bone marrow made up the group. This record comes from a study of cytomegalovirus exposure and HLA in healthy donors. Study results and limitations: Owing to their indistinguishability, certain V segments, notably TRBV6-2 and TRBV6-3, were excluded. Reports credit the classifier with highly specific, highly sensitive diagnosis of cytomegalovirus status.

V dropped 8 bases and J dropped 4; count of bases not matched to a gene: 5. The CDR3 spans 13 residues. Germline CDR1 is SGHTA and CDR2 is FQGTGA. The PCR was carried out with 60 Vbeta primers and 13 Jbeta primers. Profiling relied on immunoSEQ multiplex PCR, and the TCRdb table lists in-frame clones only, not all of them. This sample has about 170,000 clones, with 84% found just once. The sequencing input was PBMCs. J is TRBJ1-2 and V is TRBV7-3, with 9 nucleotides matching TRBD1. This receptor was taken from a girl aged 5 to 17 in good health and CMV-seropositive. The CDR3 reads CASGQGMTYGYTF. In DNA, the CDR3 is TGTGCCAGCGGACAGGGGATGACCTATGGCTACACCTTC.